What follows are 5 T cell receptor beta chains derived from one specimen sequenced in a study of cytotoxic CD8 clonotypes in ibrutinib-treated CLL. The table came from immunoSEQ multiplex PCR; TCRdb's copy has only in-frame clones and leaves some out. The sample has about 140,000 clones; 70% to 85% are singletons. Sequenced material: PBMCs, taken after 12 months of ibrutinib treatment. Receptors originate from a human donor with chronic lymphocytic leukemia.

Only one count was recorded for this clone. The CDR3 sequence: CATGGGNQPQHF. The CDR3 DNA reads TGTGCTACGGGGGGGGGCAATCAGCCCCAGCATTTT. This chain connects TRBV28 to TRBJ1-5; tentative D call: TRBD1 (5 bases). CDR3 length equals 12 residues. Germline V CDR1 and CDR2: MDHEN, SYDVKM. Drawing the rest from reference TRBV28 and TRBJ1-5, the complete variable domain is DVKVTQSSRYLVKRTGEKVFLECVQDMDHENMFWYRQDPGLGLRLIYFSYDVKMKEKGDIPEGYSVSREKKERFSLILESASTNQTSMYLCATGGGNQPQHFGDGTRLSIL.

The rearrangement joins TRBV7-2 to TRBJ2-5, with 7 bases matching TRBD1. CDR1 and CDR2 from the germline V gene are SGHTA and FQGNSA. This CDR3 is built from 15 residues. Trimming took 1 base from V and 5 from J; bases not matched to a gene: 7. CDR3 loop: CASSLEGQPTETQYF. For the CDR3, the DNA is TGTGCCAGCAGCTTAGAGGGACAGCCAACGGAGACCCAGTACTTC.

In its sample, this clone was seen a few times. The chain employs TRBV10-3 and TRBJ2-2; 9 bases are shared with TRBD1. V shed 4 bases, J shed 1 base, and the junction held 1 base outside the gene matches. Per the germline V gene, CDR1 is ENHRY and CDR2 is SYGVKD. The length of the CDR3 is 15 residues. For the CDR3, the DNA is TGTGCCATCAGTGCGGGACAGGGGAACACCGGGGAGCTGTTTTTT. Its protein is CAISAGQGNTGELFF.

The V gene is TRBV27, the J gene TRBJ2-1, with TRBD2 identical over 7 bases. Germline V gives CDR1 MNHEY, CDR2 SMNVEV (reference sequence). This CDR3 region has 16 residues. V trimming: 1 base; J trimming: 0 bases; junction bases outside the gene matches: 3. Written as DNA, the CDR3 is TGTGCCAGCAGTTTATTTTCGGGAGGCTCCTACAATGAGCAGTTCTTC. It translates to CASSLFSGGSYNEQFF.

Only a few counts were recorded for this clone. Other nucleotide sequences from this sample produce the same CDR3. The chain joins TRBV15 to TRBJ1-1; D uncertain. CDR1 is LNHNV and CDR2 is YYDKDF in the germline V gene (reference sequence). The V end was cut by 1 base, the J end by 0 bases, with 3 bases between. The CDR3 is 13 residues long. The CDR3 DNA reads TGTGCCACCAGCAGAGGCATGAACACTGAAGCTTTCTTT. It specifies CATSRGMNTEAFF. The full variable domain, rest sourced from reference TRBV15 and TRBJ1-1, is DAMVIQNPRYQVTQFGKPVTLSCSQTLNHNVMYWYQQKSSQAPKLLFHYYDKDFNNEADTPDNFQSRRPNTSFCFLDIRSPGLGDTAMYLCATSRGMNTEAFFGQGTRLTVV.